The 9 T cell receptor beta chains given below trace back to one sample, sequenced in a study of blood T cell repertoires in COVID-19. Some clones are missing from TCRdb's copy, which holds only in-frame ones; the method was immunoSEQ multiplex PCR. The repertoire has 100,000 to 150,000 clones, 85% of them found once; the top ten carry 3.2%. The sequencing sample was made of peripheral blood. The receptors stem from an elderly woman with COVID-19, enrolled during active disease.

V gene TRBV28 combines with J gene TRBJ2-1, with 10 bases matching TRBD2. The junction had 16 bases not matched to a gene; V was cut back by 8 bases and J by 9 bases. The CDR3 is made up of 16 amino acids. CDR1 and CDR2 (germline): MDHEN, SYDVKM. CDR3 sequence: CASGPPGSGRAGEQFF. The CDR3, as DNA: TGTGCCAGCGGGCCACCGGGCAGCGGGAGGGCAGGTGAGCAGTTCTTC. The full variable domain, in which reference TRBV28 and TRBJ2-1 provide the parts outside the CDR3, is DVKVTQSSRYLVKRTGEKVFLECVQDMDHENMFWYRQDPGLGLRLIYFSYDVKMKEKGDIPEGYSVSREKKERFSLILESASTNQTSMYLCASGPPGSGRAGEQFFGPGTRLTVL.

The rearrangement joins TRBV4-2 to TRBJ1-5; D is unclear. The CDR3 totals 17 residues. Trimming pared 0 bases from V and 6 bases from J, leaving 18 bases between. Germline lookup yields CDR1 LGHNA and CDR2 YNFKEQ. The CDR3 DNA reads as TGTGCCAGCAGCCAAGAAAGCTCAAGGGCCGAGGGTCAGCCCCAGCATTTT. Protein: CASSQESSRAEGQPQHF.

The chain uses TRBV6-6 and TRBJ1-4; weak D call: TRBD1 (5 bases). Germline V gene data show CDR1 as MNHNY and CDR2 as SVGAGI (reference sequence). V shed 2 bases and J shed 3 bases, with 10 bases lying between them. This CDR3 region has 15 residues. The CDR3 protein is CASSYVVQANEKLFF. DNA of the CDR3: TGTGCCAGCAGTTACGTGGTACAGGCTAATGAAAAACTGTTTTTT.

The rearrangement joins TRBV6-2 or TRBV6-3 to TRBJ2-2; 14 positions match TRBD2. Per germline, CDR1 MNHEY and CDR2 SVGEGT. CDR3 length equals 18 residues. J was trimmed by 7 bases and V by 4 bases; bases with no gene match: 11. CDR3 coding DNA: TGTGCCAGCAGTTCGGGCGGGACTAGCGGGAGTGTGAGCGGGGAGCTGTTTTTT. Translated, it gives CASSSGGTSGSVSGELFF.

V is TRBV5-1 and J is TRBJ1-1, with TRBD1 identical over 9 bases. CDR3 size: 15 residues. The V gene end was trimmed by 3 bases and the J gene end by 3 bases; junction bases not matched to a gene: 6. CDR1 and CDR2 (germline): SGHRS, YFSETQ. Here the CDR3 DNA reads TGCGCCAGCAGCTGGACAGGGGCAAAGGACACTGAAGCTTTCTTT. This encodes CASSWTGAKDTEAFF.

CDR3 residues: CASSRMRSREGEQFF. The CDR3 coding sequence is TGTGCCAGCAGCCGAATGAGGAGCCGGGAAGGTGAGCAGTTCTTC. The chain has TRBV7-8 and TRBJ2-1, with D possibly TRBD2 on 5 matching bases. V lost 5 bases, J lost 9 bases, and 20 bases lay in between. The CDR3 length is 15 residues. Germline V gene sequence: CDR1 SGHVS, CDR2 FQNEAQ.

The chain joins TRBV5-1 to TRBJ1-4; D unclear. The CDR3 covers 13 residues. Germline V CDR1 and CDR2: SGHRS, YFSETQ. Trimming took 2 bases from V and 8 from J, leaving 10 bases between them. The CDR3 here is CASSLGTREKLFF. The CDR3 nucleotides read TGCGCCAGCAGCTTAGGAACGAGGGAAAAACTGTTTTTT. Looking up the rest from reference TRBV5-1 and TRBJ1-4 gives the full variable domain: KAGVTQTPRYLIKTRGQQVTLSCSPISGHRSVSWYQQTPGQGLQFLFEYFSETQRNKGNFPGRFSGRQFSNSRSEMNVSTLELGDSALYLCASSLGTREKLFFGSGTQLSVL.

The rearrangement joins TRBV28 to TRBJ1-2; no definite D call. The CDR3 has 12 amino acids. The V end was cut by 7 bases, the J end by 4 bases, with 10 bases between. In germline, CDR1 is MDHEN, CDR2 SYDVKM. The CDR3 spells CASTLGSYGYTF. The DNA of the CDR3 is TGTGCCAGCACCCTAGGGAGCTATGGCTACACCTTC.

This sequence joins TRBV9 and TRBJ2-5; weak D call: TRBD2 (5 bases). Germline V gives CDR1 SGDLS, CDR2 YYNGEE. The CDR3 is 14 amino acids. With 0 bases removed from V and 5 bases from J, the gap between germline ends came to 11 bases. The CDR3 loop reads CASSVDGERETQYF. The CDR3 nucleotides read TGTGCCAGCAGCGTAGATGGGGAGAGGGAGACCCAGTACTTC. Variable domain in full (rest from reference TRBV9 and TRBJ2-5): DSGVTQTPKHLITATGQRVTLRCSPRSGDLSVYWYQQSLDQGLQFLIQYYNGEERAKGNILERFSAQQFPDLHSELNLSSLELGDSALYFCASSVDGERETQYFGPGTRLLVL.